The rows below give T cell receptor beta chains drawn from one sample of a study of blood T cells in healthy people across ages. TCRdb independently ran MiXCR on the 5' RACE reads; one entry per CDR3 protein. Counted here are fewer than 2,000,000 distinct CDR3 sequences, around 42% occurring once; the ten biggest clones make up under 25%. The sample consisted of blood. Source of these receptors: a human donor in good health. Both conserved end residues are part of each CDR3. The D gene is left open where the match is weak. A clone size is listed for some rows: how often the clone was seen (once, few, many), or a class if it is expanded.

TGCAGTGCTCCACATGACAGCACAGATACGCAGTATTTT	CSAPHDSTDTQYF	TRBV20-1	NA	TRBJ2-3	NA	13
TGTGCCAGCACCACGCGCCGGGCCGAGACCCAGTACTTC	CASTTRRAETQYF	TRBV7-2	NA	TRBJ2-5	NA	13
TGCAGTGCCCAGAGTGCGGTTTATAGCAATCAGCCCCAGCATTTT	CSAQSAVYSNQPQHF	TRBV20-1	NA	TRBJ1-5	NA	15
TGTGCCAGCAGTTTGAACAGGGGGCGCAGGACTGAAGCTTTCTTT	CASSLNRGRRTEAFF	TRBV28	NA	TRBJ1-1	TRBD1	15
TGTGCCAGCAGCCAAGAAGGATACACCATATATTTT	CASSQEGYTIYF	TRBV3-1	NA	TRBJ1-3	NA	12
TGCAGTGCTACAGGACAGCAATTTAACTATGGCTACACCTTC	CSATGQQFNYGYTF	TRBV20-1	few	TRBJ1-2	NA	14
TGTGCCAGCAGTTTAATAGGCGGGACCCCACATACGCAGTATTTT	CASSLIGGTPHTQYF	TRBV28	NA	TRBJ2-3	NA	15
TGTGCCAGCAGCACATGGACAGGGACGAACACCGGGGAGCTGTTTTTT	CASSTWTGTNTGELFF	TRBV7-9	NA	TRBJ2-2	TRBD1	16
TGCACCTATCACCGACAGGCCCCTCAGTCTGGGGCCAACGTCCTGACTTTC	CTYHRQAPQSGANVLTF	TRBV4-3	NA	TRBJ2-6	NA	17
TGTGCCAGCAATCGACAGGGATACCAAGAGACCCAGTACTTC	CASNRQGYQETQYF	TRBV12-3/TRBV12-4	NA	TRBJ2-5	TRBD1	14
TGTGCCAGCAGTGAATCGGGACAGGGGGCCACTGAAGCTTTCTTT	CASSESGQGATEAFF	TRBV25-1	few	TRBJ1-1	TRBD1	15
TGTGCCAGCAGCGGGACTATCAATACGCAGTATTTT	CASSGTINTQYF	TRBV6-1	NA	TRBJ2-3	TRBD2	12
TGTGCCAGCAGCCAAGGCAGGGATGACTCCTACGAGCAGTTCTTC	CASSQGRDDSYEQFF	TRBV4-2	once	TRBJ2-1	NA	15
TGTGCCAGCAGTTACTCGGTAAGCAGGGTTCTCTACAATGAGCAGTTCTTC	CASSYSVSRVLYNEQFF	TRBV6-2/TRBV6-3	few	TRBJ2-1	NA	17
TGTGCCTGGAGTGTATTTCCGGGGGGACGGACTGAAGCTTTCTTT	CAWSVFPGGRTEAFF	TRBV30	NA	TRBJ1-1	NA	15
TGCGCCAGCAGCTTGGGGAATTCCATGTACAATGAGCAGTTCTTC	CASSLGNSMYNEQFF	TRBV5-1	few	TRBJ2-1	NA	15
TGTGCCAGCCAGGACGGCTTTTCCCCACCCCTCCACTTT	CASQDGFSPPLHF	TRBV10-3	NA	TRBJ1-6	NA	13
TGTGCCAGCAGCGGAAGACTAGCGGGGAAGAAGGATACGCAGTATTTT	CASSGRLAGKKDTQYF	TRBV7-8	few	TRBJ2-3	TRBD2	16
TGTGCCAGCCTCGGACAGGGTATGCCAGATACGCAGTATTTT	CASLGQGMPDTQYF	TRBV28	NA	TRBJ2-3	TRBD1	14
TGTGCCAGCACGACAACGGAGGGAGGGGAGTTCTTC	CASTTTEGGEFF	TRBV27	NA	TRBJ2-1	TRBD2	12
TGTGCCAGCAGCGCAGGACAGGGGAGCTATGGCTACACCTTC	CASSAGQGSYGYTF	TRBV9	few	TRBJ1-2	TRBD1	14
TGTGCCAGCTCCCCAAGCAAAGGGGTCAATGAGCAGTTCTTC	CASSPSKGVNEQFF	TRBV18	few	TRBJ2-1	NA	14
TGTGCCAGCAGCTTCCCACGCGGCGAGCAGTACTTC	CASSFPRGEQYF	TRBV5-6	many	TRBJ2-7	NA	12
TGTGCCAGCAGCTCTCTCGGGGCAGCCAACACTGAAGCTTTCTTT	CASSSLGAANTEAFF	TRBV7-2	NA	TRBJ1-1	NA	15
TGTGCCATCAGTGAGGGGGGGACGTCCTACAATGAGCAGTTCTTC	CAISEGGTSYNEQFF	TRBV10-3	few	TRBJ2-1	NA	15
TGTGCCAGCAGCTTGGATCCAGGGGCTTATGAAAAACTGTTTTTT	CASSLDPGAYEKLFF	TRBV5-5	NA	TRBJ1-4	NA	15
TGTGCCAGCAGCCAATGGACGGCTGGAAACACCATATATTTT	CASSQWTAGNTIYF	TRBV13	once	TRBJ1-3	NA	14
TGCGCCAGCAGCCAGGGGTACGATTCACCCCTCCACTTT	CASSQGYDSPLHF	TRBV4-3	NA	TRBJ1-6	NA	13
TGCAGCGTTGAGGGGATCCAAAGCGGGGGGGCAAGCAATGAGCAGTTCTTC	CSVEGIQSGGASNEQFF	TRBV29-1	NA	TRBJ2-1	TRBD2	17
TGCAGTGCTAGGGTGCAGCGCACTGAAGCTTTCTTT	CSARVQRTEAFF	TRBV20-1	NA	TRBJ1-1	NA	12
TGCGCCAGCAGCCGCACCGGGACAGGAGCCATGAACACTGAAGCTTTCTTT	CASSRTGTGAMNTEAFF	TRBV5-1	few	TRBJ1-1	TRBD1	17
TGTGCCAGCAGTTATTCGATAGAGTACTACGAGCAGTACTTC	CASSYSIEYYEQYF	TRBV6-2/TRBV6-3	NA	TRBJ2-7	NA	14
TGTGCCAGCAGTCACCGCCCCGGGCGGGGGACAGATACGCAGTATTTT	CASSHRPGRGTDTQYF	TRBV6-1	NA	TRBJ2-3	TRBD2	16
TGTGCCAGCAGTTCGACCTGGACCAGGCAGGATACGCAGTATTTT	CASSSTWTRQDTQYF	TRBV27	NA	TRBJ2-3	NA	15
TGTGCCAGCAGTTTTTCTAGGACAGCTGATGGCTACACCTTC	CASSFSRTADGYTF	TRBV12-3/TRBV12-4	NA	TRBJ1-2	NA	14
TGTGCCAGCAGTCCCGGGACAGGGGATGGGGCCCAGCATTTT	CASSPGTGDGAQHF	TRBV12-3/TRBV12-4	NA	TRBJ1-5	TRBD1	14
TGCAGTGCTAGGAGGGGACTAGCGGGAGATACGCAGTATTTT	CSARRGLAGDTQYF	TRBV20-1	NA	TRBJ2-3	TRBD2	14
TGTGCCGGGGGGAAAGCCCTGGATTCACCCCTCCACTTT	CAGGKALDSPLHF	TRBV6-5	NA	TRBJ1-6	NA	13
TGTGCCAGCGGAGAGCGGGACCCCTCCCTAGATACGCAGTATTTT	CASGERDPSLDTQYF	TRBV3-1	NA	TRBJ2-3	TRBD2	15
TGTGCCACCAGTATAGGAGGTCAGCCCCAGCATTTT	CATSIGGQPQHF	TRBV24-1	NA	TRBJ1-5	NA	12
TGCAGCGTTGAATTGGCCCTGGGGGCAGAGACCCAGTACTTC	CSVELALGAETQYF	TRBV29-1	NA	TRBJ2-5	NA	14
TGTGCCAGCTCACCTTCGGCAAAACTCGAACTGAACACTGAAGCTTTCTTT	CASSPSAKLELNTEAFF	TRBV18	NA	TRBJ1-1	NA	17
TGCAGTGCTAGAGATCTCCGGGACGGTCAAAGAGGCTACACCTTC	CSARDLRDGQRGYTF	TRBV20-1	NA	TRBJ1-2	NA	15
TGTGCCAGCAGCCAGGCCGGACTAGCGGGGAATATTGAGCAGTACTTC	CASSQAGLAGNIEQYF	TRBV4-2	NA	TRBJ2-4	TRBD2	16
TGTGCCAGCAGTCGTGGGACTTCCGTTCCTGGCTACACCTTC	CASSRGTSVPGYTF	TRBV6-2/TRBV6-3	NA	TRBJ1-2	NA	14